Below are 25 T cell receptor gamma chains sequenced from a single sample in a study of intestinal T cells in coeliac disease. Each case's genomic DNA was extracted from ten approximately 4.9-µm formalin-fixed paraffin-embedded scrolls. LymphoTrack primers amplified TRG sequences from about 200 ng of biopsy DNA. TCRdb re-called clones from the multiplex PCR reads using CATT. Of about 740 gamma-chain clones listed, around 48% are singletons. Sequenced sample: a duodenal biopsy. The receptors come from a human donor with celiac disease.

In this sample, this clone turned up a few times. The rearrangement links TRGV8 to TRGJ1 or TRGJ2. The CDR3 consists of 13 residues. V dropped 1 base and J dropped 13; count of bases not matched to a gene: 13. Per the germline V gene, CDR1 is VENAVY and CDR2 is YDSYNSRV. The CDR3 region is CATWDSPKIRKLF. The CDR3 DNA is TGTGCCACCTGGGATAGCCCTAAAATAAGAAAACTCTTT.

The rearrangement links TRGV4 to TRGJ1 or TRGJ2. Germline loops: CDR1 EGSTGY, CDR2 YDSYTSSV. The CDR3 totals 13 residues. CDR3 amino acids: CAPRMGARYKKLF. DNA of the CDR3: TGTGCACCTCGGATGGGTGCACGTTATAAGAAACTCTTT.

This chain joins TRGV4 and TRGJ1 or TRGJ2. This CDR3 contains 15 residues. With 4 bases clipped from V and 0 bases from J, the junction kept 9 bases outside the gene matches. The germline gives CDR1 EGSTGY, CDR2 YDSYTSSV. The CDR3 bases are TGTGCCACCTGGGACGGGAAAGAGAATTATTATAAGAAACTCTTT. Encoded protein: CATWDGKENYYKKLF.

V usage is TRGV4 and J usage is TRGJ1 or TRGJ2. The CDR3 is 13 residues long. V was pared by 0 bases and J by 12 bases, with 11 bases of the junction left unmatched. Per the germline V gene, CDR1 is EGSTGY and CDR2 is YDSYTSSV. CDR3 sequence: CATWDGLLIRKLF. The CDR3 DNA sequence: TGTGCCACCTGGGATGGGCTGCTTATAAGGAAACTCTTT.

The V call is TRGV11, the J call TRGJ1 or TRGJ2. TRGV11 is filed as an ORF, its function uncertain. The CDR3 is 15 residues long. Losses at the gene ends were 0 bases for V and 4 bases for J; bases not matched to a gene: 6. CDR3 sequence: CACWIRHVVYYKKLF. DNA for the CDR3: TGTGCCTGCTGGATTAGGCACGTGGTCTATTATAAGAAACTCTTT.

This clone is hyperexpanded (1% or more) within its sample. Different DNA sequences within this sample yield the same CDR3. The rearrangement uses TRGV10 and TRGJP1. TRGV10 has ORF status, its function being uncertain. With 8 bases clipped from V and 8 bases from J, the junction kept 12 bases outside the gene matches. The CDR3 runs to 14 residues. CDR3 amino acids: CAAWEPRNGWFKIF. The CDR3 DNA reads TGTGCTGCGTGGGAACCGCGAAACGGTTGGTTCAAGATATTT.

In this sample, this clone turned up once. The chain couples TRGV8 to TRGJ1 or TRGJ2. Germline-derived CDR1 and CDR2 are VENAVY and YDSYNSRV. V lost 11 bases and J lost 9; bases outside the gene matches: 10. The CDR3 covers 10 residues. The CDR3 here is CANLVFKKLF. DNA for the CDR3: TGTGCCAACCTGGTCTTTAAGAAACTCTTT.

By its share, this clone is large. This sample includes further DNA sequences coding for the same CDR3. V and J are TRGV8 and TRGJ1 or TRGJ2. Looked up from germline, CDR1 is VENAVY and CDR2 is YDSYNSRV. CDR3 length equals 11 residues. The junction had 3 bases not matched to a gene; V was cut back by 3 bases and J by 7 bases. This chain's CDR3 is CATWDFYKKLF. The CDR3 DNA is TGTGCCACCTGGGATTTCTATAAGAAACTCTTT.

The CDR3 DNA sequence: TGTGCTGCGTTTTATAAGAAACTCTTT. Protein sequence: CAAFYKKLF. This chain connects TRGV10 to TRGJ1 or TRGJ2. TRGV10 counts as an open reading frame of uncertain function. This CDR3 comprises 9 residues. V trimming: 10 bases; J trimming: 6 bases; junction bases outside the gene matches: 1.

This clone showed up just a few times. The protein that TCRdb holds for this DNA derives from a much larger clone and differs from the translated DNA at residue 7, which likely indicates a read error; the protein shown here is translated from the DNA. V is TRGV3 and J is TRGJ1 or TRGJ2. V was clipped by 5 bases and J by 5 bases; unmatched bases: 6. The CDR3 has 12 residues. The germline CDR1 and CDR2 sequences are VTNTFY and YDVSTARD (reference sequence). CDR3 sequence reads: CATWASHYKKLF. CDR3 bases: TGTGCCACCTGGGCCTCTCATTATAAGAAACTCTTT.

The chain combines TRGV10 with TRGJ1 or TRGJ2. TRGV10 qualifies as an ORF whose function is uncertain. This CDR3 comprises 12 residues. Trimming took 8 bases from V and 8 from J; bases not matched to a gene: 10. For the CDR3, the DNA is TGTGCTGCGTGGGGATTAATTGATAAGAAACTCTTT. Its protein is CAAWGLIDKKLF.

The gene calls are TRGV10 and TRGJ1 or TRGJ2. Being an ORF, TRGV10 has a function that is uncertain. V lost 8 bases and J lost 1; bases outside the gene matches: 18. This CDR3 spans 17 amino acids. The CDR3 coding sequence is TGTGCTGCGTGGGCATGGGTGCAAGTTTTTAATTATTATAAGAAACTCTTT. As protein: CAAWAWVQVFNYYKKLF.

The chain has TRGV3 and TRGJ1 or TRGJ2. The J segment lost 12 bases and the V segment lost 5 bases, leaving 19 bases of the junction unmatched. Germline-derived CDR1 and CDR2 are VTNTFY and YDVSTARD (reference sequence). This CDR3 is built from 14 residues. This chain's CDR3 is CATWGQTPLGGKLF. The CDR3 DNA follows: TGTGCCACCTGGGGACAAACCCCCCTTGGGGGGAAACTCTTT.

V and J are TRGV9 and TRGJ1 or TRGJ2. The CDR3 spans 11 residues. Germline CDR1 and CDR2: GITISATS and ISYDGTV (reference sequence). Trimming took 0 bases from V and 10 from J; bases not matched to a gene: 3. CDR3 in amino acids: CALWEVRKKLF. For the CDR3, the DNA is TGTGCCTTGTGGGAGGTGCGGAAGAAACTCTTT.

This clone is labeled large. The CDR3 region is CALWEVNYKKLF. The CDR3 DNA sequence: TGTGCCTTGTGGGAGGTGAATTATAAGAAACTCTTT. The chain joins TRGV9 to TRGJ1 or TRGJ2. Germline loops: CDR1 GITISATS, CDR2 ISYDGTV (reference sequence). After removal of 0 bases from V and 5 bases from J, the junction contained 1 base not matched to a gene. CDR3 length equals 12 residues.

This chain uses TRGV2 with TRGJ1 or TRGJ2. Germline CDR1 reads EGSNGY; CDR2 reads YDSYNSKV. Trimming at V came to 9 bases and at J to 9 bases, leaving 14 bases not matched to a gene. The CDR3 consists of 12 residues. The CDR3 region is CATVGRLVKKLF. The CDR3 region has the DNA TGTGCCACCGTGGGACGGCTTGTTAAGAAACTCTTT.

The J gene is TRGJ1 or TRGJ2, the V gene TRGV2. The length of the CDR3 is 11 residues. V trimming: 6 bases; J trimming: 12 bases; junction bases outside the gene matches: 11. Germline V gives CDR1 EGSNGY, CDR2 YDSYNSKV. The CDR3 DNA reads as TGTGCCACCTGGACGGGCCGGGCGAAACTCTTT. As protein: CATWTGRAKLF.

In its sample, this clone was seen a few times. TCRdb pairs this DNA with a much larger clone's protein that differs at residue 8, likely a read error; the protein shown was translated from the DNA. The V gene is TRGV10, the J gene TRGJ1 or TRGJ2. TRGV10 is filed as an ORF, its function uncertain. The ends lost 8 bases at V and 3 bases at J; junction bases unmatched: 14. The CDR3 contains 15 residues. The CDR3 loop is CAAWDPPRAYYKKLF. The CDR3 DNA reads as TGTGCTGCGTGGGATCCCCCCAGGGCTTATTATAAGAAACTCTTT.

Notes on this clone: TCRdb's protein for this DNA is that of a much larger clone and differs from the translation at residue 6, likely a read error; the protein shown is the DNA translation. V usage is TRGV10 and J usage is TRGJP1. TRGV10 qualifies as an ORF whose function is uncertain. The V gene end was trimmed by 8 bases and the J gene end by 0 bases; junction bases not matched to a gene: 7. This CDR3 region has 15 residues. The CDR3 spells CAAWGRYTTGWFKIF. CDR3 nucleotide sequence: TGTGCTGCGTGGGGTCGATATACCACTGGTTGGTTCAAGATATTT.

V usage is TRGV4 and J usage is TRGJ1 or TRGJ2. CDR3 length: 12 residues. V was clipped by 9 bases and J by 0 bases; unmatched bases: 5. Germline-derived CDR1 and CDR2 are EGSTGY and YDSYTSSV. The DNA of the CDR3 is TGTGCCACCGGGGCGAATTATTATAAGAAACTCTTT. Its protein product is CATGANYYKKLF.

On this clone: A much larger clone differs from this one at a single base, so this may be a read error. Other DNA sequences within the sample encode an identical CDR3. The rearrangement uses TRGV2 and TRGJP1. The germline gives CDR1 EGSNGY, CDR2 YDSYNSKV. This CDR3 has 15 residues. The CDR3 region has the DNA TGTGCCACCTGGGTCTGGGATGGCACTGGTTGGTTCAAGATATTC. Translated, it gives CATWVWDGTGWFKIF.

Comment on this clone: TCRdb's protein, taken from a much larger clone, differs from this DNA's translation at residue 5, likely owing to a read error; the protein displayed comes from the DNA. The gene calls are TRGV10 and TRGJP1. TRGV10 is classed as an ORF, of uncertain function. CDR3 length: 15 amino acids. With V trimmed by 8 bases and J by 0 bases, 7 bases remained unmatched. The CDR3 DNA reads as TGTGCTGCGTGGAGTCAATATACCACTGGTTGGTTCAAGATATTT. Protein sequence: CAAWSQYTTGWFKIF.

By frequency in the sample, this clone is hyperexpanded (1% or more). V and J are TRGV2 and TRGJP1. Per germline, CDR1 EGSNGY and CDR2 YDSYNSKV. The CDR3 extends over 13 amino acids. V trimming: 0 bases; J trimming: 8 bases; junction bases outside the gene matches: 3. In nucleotides, the CDR3 is TGTGCCACCTGGGACGGGCCCGGTTGGTTCAAGATATTT. Its protein is CATWDGPGWFKIF.

A remark on this clone: The protein recorded in TCRdb matches a much larger clone and deviates from this DNA's translation at residue 5, suggesting a read error; the protein here is obtained by translating the DNA. The V call is TRGV8, the J call TRGJP1. The CDR3 extends over 13 amino acids. Germline trimming cut 5 bases from V and 4 bases from J; bases unmatched to any gene: 4. From germline, CDR1 is VENAVY and CDR2 YDSYNSRV. CDR3 sequence reads: CATWVFTGWFKIF. The DNA for the CDR3 is TGTGCCACCTGGGTATTCACTGGTTGGTTCAAGATATTT.

A note on this clone: The junction departs from the called germline gene at one end, perhaps through a read error. This chain links TRGV11 with TRGJ1 or TRGJ2. TRGV11 is filed as an ORF, its function uncertain. This CDR3 spans 17 amino acids. This CDR3 is CTCWIRHRGLIIYKKLF. In DNA, the CDR3 is TGTACCTGCTGGATTAGGCATCGTGGTCTAATTATTTATAAGAAACTCTTT.